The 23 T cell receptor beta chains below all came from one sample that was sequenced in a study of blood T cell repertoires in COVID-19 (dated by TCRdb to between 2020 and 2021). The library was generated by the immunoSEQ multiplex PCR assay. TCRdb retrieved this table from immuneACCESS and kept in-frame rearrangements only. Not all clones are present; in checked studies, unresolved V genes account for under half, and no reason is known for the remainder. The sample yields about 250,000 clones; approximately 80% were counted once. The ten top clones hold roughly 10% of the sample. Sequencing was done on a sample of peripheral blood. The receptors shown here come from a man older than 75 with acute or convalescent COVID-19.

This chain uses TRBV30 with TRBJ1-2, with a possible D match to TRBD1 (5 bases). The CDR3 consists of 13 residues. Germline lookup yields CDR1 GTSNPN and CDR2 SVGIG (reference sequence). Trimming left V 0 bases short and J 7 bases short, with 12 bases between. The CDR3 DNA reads TGTGCCTGGAGTGTACAGGTATCGGGTGGCTACACCTTC. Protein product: CAWSVQVSGGYTF.

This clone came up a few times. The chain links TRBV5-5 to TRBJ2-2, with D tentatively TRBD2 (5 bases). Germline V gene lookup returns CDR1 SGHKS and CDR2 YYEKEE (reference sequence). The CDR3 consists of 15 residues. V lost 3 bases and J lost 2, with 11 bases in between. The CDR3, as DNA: TGTGCCAGCAGCTGGGAGCAAGTCAACACCGGGGAGCTGTTTTTT. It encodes CASSWEQVNTGELFF.

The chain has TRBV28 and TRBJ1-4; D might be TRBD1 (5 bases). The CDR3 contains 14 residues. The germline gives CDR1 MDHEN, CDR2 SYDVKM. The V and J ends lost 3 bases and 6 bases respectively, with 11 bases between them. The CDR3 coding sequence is TGTGCCAGCAGTTTGGGTCAGGGTGATGAAAAACTGTTTTTT. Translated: CASSLGQGDEKLFF.

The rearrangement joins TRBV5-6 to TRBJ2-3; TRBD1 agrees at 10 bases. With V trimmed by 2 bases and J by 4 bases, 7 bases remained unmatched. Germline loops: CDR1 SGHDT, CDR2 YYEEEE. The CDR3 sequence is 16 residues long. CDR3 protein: CASSLRTGGNSDTQYF. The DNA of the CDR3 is TGTGCCAGCAGCTTAAGGACAGGGGGGAACTCAGATACGCAGTATTTT.

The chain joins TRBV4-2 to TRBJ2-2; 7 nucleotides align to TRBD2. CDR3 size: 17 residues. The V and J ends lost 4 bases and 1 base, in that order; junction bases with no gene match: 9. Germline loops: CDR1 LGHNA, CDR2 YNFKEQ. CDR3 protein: CASSPRASGLNTGELFF. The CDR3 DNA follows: TGTGCCAGCAGCCCCCGGGCTAGCGGCCTGAACACCGGGGAGCTGTTTTTT.

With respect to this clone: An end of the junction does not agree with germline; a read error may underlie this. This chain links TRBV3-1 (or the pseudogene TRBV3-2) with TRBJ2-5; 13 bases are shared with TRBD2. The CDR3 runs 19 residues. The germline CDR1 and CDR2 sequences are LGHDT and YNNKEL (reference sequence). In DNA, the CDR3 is TGTGCCAGCACCCAAAGGCGGGGATCCGGGACTAGCGGGAAAAAGACCCAGTACTTC. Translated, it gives CASTQRRGSGTSGKKTQYF.

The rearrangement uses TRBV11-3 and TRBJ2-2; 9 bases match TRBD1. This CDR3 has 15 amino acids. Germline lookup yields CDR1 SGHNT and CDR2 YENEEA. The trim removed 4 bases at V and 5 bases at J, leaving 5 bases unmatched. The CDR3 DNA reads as TGTGCCAGCAGCTCCCACGGACAGGGGACCGGGGAGCTGTTTTTT. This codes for CASSSHGQGTGELFF.

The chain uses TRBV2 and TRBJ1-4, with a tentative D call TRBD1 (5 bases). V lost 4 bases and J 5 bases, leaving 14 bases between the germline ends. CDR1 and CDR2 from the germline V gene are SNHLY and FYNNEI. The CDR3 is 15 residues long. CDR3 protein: CASSVLGQRNEKLFF. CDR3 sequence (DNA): TGTGCCAGCAGTGTCCTTGGACAACGGAATGAAAAACTGTTTTTT.

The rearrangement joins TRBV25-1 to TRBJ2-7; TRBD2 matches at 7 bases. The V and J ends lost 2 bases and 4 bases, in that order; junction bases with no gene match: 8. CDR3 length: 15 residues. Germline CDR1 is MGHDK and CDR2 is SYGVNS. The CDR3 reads CASSERGGSVYEQYF. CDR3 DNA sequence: TGTGCCAGCAGTGAACGAGGCGGGAGTGTGTACGAGCAGTACTTC.

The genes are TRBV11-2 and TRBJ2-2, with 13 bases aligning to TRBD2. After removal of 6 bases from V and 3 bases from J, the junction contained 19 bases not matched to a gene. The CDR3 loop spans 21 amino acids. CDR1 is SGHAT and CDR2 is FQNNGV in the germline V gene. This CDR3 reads CASSFYPLGLAGLRDTGELFF. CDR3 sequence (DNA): TGTGCCAGCAGTTTTTACCCATTGGGACTAGCGGGACTTAGGGACACCGGGGAGCTGTTTTTT.

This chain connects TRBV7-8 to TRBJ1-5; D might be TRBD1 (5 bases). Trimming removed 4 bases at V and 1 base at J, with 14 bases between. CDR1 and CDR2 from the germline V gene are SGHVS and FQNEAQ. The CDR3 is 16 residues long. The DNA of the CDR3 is TGTGCCAGCAGCTCCTGGGGGGGGATGAGCAATCAGCCCCAGCATTTT. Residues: CASSSWGGMSNQPQHF.

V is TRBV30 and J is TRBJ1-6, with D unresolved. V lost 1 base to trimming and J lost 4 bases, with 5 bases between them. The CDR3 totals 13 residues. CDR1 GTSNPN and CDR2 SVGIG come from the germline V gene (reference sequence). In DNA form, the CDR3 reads TGTGCCTGGAGTGGACATTATAATTCACCCCTCCACTTT. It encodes CAWSGHYNSPLHF.

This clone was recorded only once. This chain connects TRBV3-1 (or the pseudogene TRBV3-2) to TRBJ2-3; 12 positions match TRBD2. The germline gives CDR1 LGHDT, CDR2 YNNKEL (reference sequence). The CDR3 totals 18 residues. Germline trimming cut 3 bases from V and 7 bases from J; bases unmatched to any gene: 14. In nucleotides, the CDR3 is TGTGCCAGCAGCCAGGAAGGGCTAGCGGGGGGGCGGTCCCATACGCAGTATTTT. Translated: CASSQEGLAGGRSHTQYF.

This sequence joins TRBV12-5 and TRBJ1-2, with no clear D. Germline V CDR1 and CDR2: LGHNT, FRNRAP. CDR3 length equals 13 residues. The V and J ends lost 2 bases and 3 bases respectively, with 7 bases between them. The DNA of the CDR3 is TGTGCTAGTGGTTTGTCCATTTACTATGGCTACACCTTC. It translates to CASGLSIYYGYTF.

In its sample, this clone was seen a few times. DNA for the CDR3: TGTGCCAGCAGCCCCCCCGGGACAGGGAGTCGCTACACCTTC. As protein: CASSPPGTGSRYTF. The J gene is TRBJ1-2, the V gene TRBV7-2; 9 bases are a match to TRBD1. The CDR3 is made up of 14 amino acids. Per the germline V gene, CDR1 is SGHTA and CDR2 is FQGNSA. V trimming: 5 bases; J trimming: 9 bases; junction bases outside the gene matches: 10.

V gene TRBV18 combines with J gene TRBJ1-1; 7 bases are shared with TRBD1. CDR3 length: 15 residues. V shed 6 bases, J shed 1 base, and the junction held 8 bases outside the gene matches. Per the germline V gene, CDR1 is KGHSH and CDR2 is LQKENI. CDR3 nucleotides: TGTGCCAGCTCTTCGACCGGGACAGCGAACACTGAAGCTTTCTTT. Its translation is CASSSTGTANTEAFF.

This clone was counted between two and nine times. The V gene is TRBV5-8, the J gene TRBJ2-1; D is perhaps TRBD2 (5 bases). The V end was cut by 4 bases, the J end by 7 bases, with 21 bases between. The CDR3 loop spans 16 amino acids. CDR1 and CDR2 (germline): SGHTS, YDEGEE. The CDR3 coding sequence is TGTGCCAGCAGCCCCGGACTGAACATCCAAAAGAATGAGCAGTTCTTC. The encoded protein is CASSPGLNIQKNEQFF.

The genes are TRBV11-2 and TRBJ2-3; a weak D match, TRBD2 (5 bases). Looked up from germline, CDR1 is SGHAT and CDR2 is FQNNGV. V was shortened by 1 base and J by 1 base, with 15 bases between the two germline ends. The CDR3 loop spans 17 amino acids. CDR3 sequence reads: CASSLAPAVRGTDTQYF. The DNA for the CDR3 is TGTGCCAGCAGCTTAGCCCCTGCGGTGAGGGGCACAGATACGCAGTATTTT.

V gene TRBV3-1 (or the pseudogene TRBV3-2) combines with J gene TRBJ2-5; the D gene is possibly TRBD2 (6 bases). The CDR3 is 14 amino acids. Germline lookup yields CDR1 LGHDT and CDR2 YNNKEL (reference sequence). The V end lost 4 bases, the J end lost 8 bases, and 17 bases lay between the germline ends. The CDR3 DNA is TGTGCCAGCAGCCGACACGGCGGGGACCGAACCCAGTACTTC. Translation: CASSRHGGDRTQYF.

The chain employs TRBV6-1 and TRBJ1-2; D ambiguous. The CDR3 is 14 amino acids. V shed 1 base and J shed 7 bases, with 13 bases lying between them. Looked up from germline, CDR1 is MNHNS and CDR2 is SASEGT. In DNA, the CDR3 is TGTGCCAGCAGTGAAGTGGGTGGGCGGGCTGGCTACACCTTC. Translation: CASSEVGGRAGYTF.

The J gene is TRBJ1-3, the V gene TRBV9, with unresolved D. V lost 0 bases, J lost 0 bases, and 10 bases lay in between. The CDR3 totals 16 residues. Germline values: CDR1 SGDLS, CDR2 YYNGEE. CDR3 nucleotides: TGTGCCAGCAGCGTAGGTTGGGCGACCTCTGGAAACACCATATATTTT. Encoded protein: CASSVGWATSGNTIYF.

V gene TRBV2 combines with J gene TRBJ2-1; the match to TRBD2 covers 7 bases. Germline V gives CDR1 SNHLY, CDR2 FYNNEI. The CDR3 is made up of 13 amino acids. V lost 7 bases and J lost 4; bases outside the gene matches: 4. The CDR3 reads CASKAGEYNEQFF. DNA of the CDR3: TGTGCCAGCAAGGCGGGAGAGTACAATGAGCAGTTCTTC.

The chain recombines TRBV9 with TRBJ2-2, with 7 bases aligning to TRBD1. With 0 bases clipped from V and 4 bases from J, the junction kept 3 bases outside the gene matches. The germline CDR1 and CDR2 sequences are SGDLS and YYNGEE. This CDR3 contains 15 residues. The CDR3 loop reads CASSVDPGGTGELFF. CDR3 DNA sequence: TGTGCCAGCAGCGTAGACCCAGGGGGCACCGGGGAGCTGTTTTTT.